The present entry profiles one T cell receptor (beta chain) with its context. The data stem from a study of blood T cell repertoires in COVID-19. Study-wide context: The analysed material was cDNA or gDNA that came from T cells, B-cell-depleted T cells, or PBMCs.

Germline V CDR1 and CDR2: MNHEY, SMNVEV (reference sequence). The CDR3 is 17 amino acids. V dropped 6 bases and J dropped 3; count of bases not matched to a gene: 13. TCRdb's copy holds only in-frame clones and misses some; the assay was immunoSEQ multiplex PCR. The data show 50,000 to 65,000 clones, roughly nine tenths seen once. This TCR was recovered from a woman aged 60-75 years with active or convalescent COVID-19. The chain is built from TRBV27 and TRBJ1-2, with 10 bases lining up with TRBD1. Sequencing input: peripheral blood. CDR3 in amino acids: CASRATGTGVFHYGYTF. CDR3 nucleotide sequence: TGTGCCAGCAGGGCCACCGGGACAGGGGTTTTTCACTATGGCTACACCTTC.